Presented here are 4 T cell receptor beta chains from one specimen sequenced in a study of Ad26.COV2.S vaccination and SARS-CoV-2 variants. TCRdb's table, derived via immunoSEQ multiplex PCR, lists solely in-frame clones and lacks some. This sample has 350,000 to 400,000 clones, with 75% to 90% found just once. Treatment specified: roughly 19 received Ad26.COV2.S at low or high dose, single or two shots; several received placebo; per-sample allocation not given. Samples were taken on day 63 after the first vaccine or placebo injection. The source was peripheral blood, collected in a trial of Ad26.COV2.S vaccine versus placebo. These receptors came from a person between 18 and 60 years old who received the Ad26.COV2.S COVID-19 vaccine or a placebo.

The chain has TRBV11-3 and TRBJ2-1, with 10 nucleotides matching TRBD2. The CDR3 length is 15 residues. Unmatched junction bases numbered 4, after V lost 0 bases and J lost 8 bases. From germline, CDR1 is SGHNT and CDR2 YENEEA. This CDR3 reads CASSLEASGSYEQFF. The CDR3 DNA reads TGTGCCAGCAGCTTAGAGGCTAGCGGGAGTTATGAGCAGTTCTTC.

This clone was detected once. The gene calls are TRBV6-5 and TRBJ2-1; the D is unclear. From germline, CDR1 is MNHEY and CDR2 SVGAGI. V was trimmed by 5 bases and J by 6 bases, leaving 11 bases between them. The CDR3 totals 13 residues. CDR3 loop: CASSMRQINEQFF. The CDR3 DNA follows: TGTGCCAGCAGTATGCGACAAATCAATGAGCAGTTCTTC.

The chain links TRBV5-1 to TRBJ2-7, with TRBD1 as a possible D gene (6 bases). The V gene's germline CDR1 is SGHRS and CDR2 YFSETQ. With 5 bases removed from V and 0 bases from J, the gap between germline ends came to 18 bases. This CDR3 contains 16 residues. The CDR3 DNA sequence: TGCGCCAGCAGTCGATCCGGGACAAGGAGCTCCTACGAGCAGTACTTC. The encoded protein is CASSRSGTRSSYEQYF.

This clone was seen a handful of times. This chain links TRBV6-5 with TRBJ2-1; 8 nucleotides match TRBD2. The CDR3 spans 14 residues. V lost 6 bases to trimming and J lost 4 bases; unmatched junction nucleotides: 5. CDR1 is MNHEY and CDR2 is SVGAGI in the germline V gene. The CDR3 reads CASRISGNYNEQFF. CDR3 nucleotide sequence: TGTGCCAGCAGGATTAGCGGGAATTACAATGAGCAGTTCTTC.